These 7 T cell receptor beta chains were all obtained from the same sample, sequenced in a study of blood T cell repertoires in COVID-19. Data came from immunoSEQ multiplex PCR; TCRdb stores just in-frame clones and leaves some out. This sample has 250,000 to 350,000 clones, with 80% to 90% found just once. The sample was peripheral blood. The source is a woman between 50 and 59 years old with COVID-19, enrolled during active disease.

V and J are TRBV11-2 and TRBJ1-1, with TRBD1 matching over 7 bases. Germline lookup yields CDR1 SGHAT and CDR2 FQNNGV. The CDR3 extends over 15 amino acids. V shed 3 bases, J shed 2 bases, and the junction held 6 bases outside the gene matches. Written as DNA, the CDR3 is TGTGCCAGCAGCTTTTTAGGGACAGTAAACACTGAAGCTTTCTTT. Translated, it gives CASSFLGTVNTEAFF.

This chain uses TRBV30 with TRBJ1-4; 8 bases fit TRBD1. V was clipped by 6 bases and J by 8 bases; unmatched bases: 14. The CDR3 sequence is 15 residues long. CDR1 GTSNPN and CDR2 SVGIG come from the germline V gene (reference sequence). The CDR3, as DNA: TGTGCCTGTGGACCTACAGGACAGGGTAGCGAAAAACTGTTTTTT. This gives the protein CACGPTGQGSEKLFF.

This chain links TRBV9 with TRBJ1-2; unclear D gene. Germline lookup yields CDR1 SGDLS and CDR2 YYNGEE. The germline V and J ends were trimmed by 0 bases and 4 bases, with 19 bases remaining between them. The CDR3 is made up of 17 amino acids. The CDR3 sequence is CASSVGRVVTDPYGYTF. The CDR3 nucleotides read TGTGCCAGCAGCGTAGGTAGAGTTGTCACAGATCCCTATGGCTACACCTTC.

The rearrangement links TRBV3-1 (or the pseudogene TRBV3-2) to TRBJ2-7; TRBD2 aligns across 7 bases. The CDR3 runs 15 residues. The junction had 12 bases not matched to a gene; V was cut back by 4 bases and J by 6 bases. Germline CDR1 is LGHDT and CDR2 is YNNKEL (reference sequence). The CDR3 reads CASSLGLEISGEQYF. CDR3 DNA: TGTGCCAGCAGCCTTGGACTAGAGATATCAGGCGAGCAGTACTTC.

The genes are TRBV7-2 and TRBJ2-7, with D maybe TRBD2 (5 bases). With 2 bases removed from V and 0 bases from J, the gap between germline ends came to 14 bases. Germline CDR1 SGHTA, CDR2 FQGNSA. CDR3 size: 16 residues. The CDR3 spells CASSLIWSGLSYEQYF. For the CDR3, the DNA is TGTGCCAGCAGCTTAATTTGGAGCGGTCTCTCCTACGAGCAGTACTTC.

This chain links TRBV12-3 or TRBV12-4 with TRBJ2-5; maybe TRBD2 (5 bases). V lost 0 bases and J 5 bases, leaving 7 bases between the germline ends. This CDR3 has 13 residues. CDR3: CASSLAREETQYF. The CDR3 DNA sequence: TGTGCCAGCAGTTTAGCTAGGGAGGAGACCCAGTACTTC.

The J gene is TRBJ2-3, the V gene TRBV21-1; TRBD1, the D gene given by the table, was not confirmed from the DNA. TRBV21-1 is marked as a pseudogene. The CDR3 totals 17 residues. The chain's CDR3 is CASSTPGQVSNTDTQYF. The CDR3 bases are TGTGCCAGCAGCACTCCGGGACAGGTAAGCAACACAGATACGCAGTATTTT.